The 5 T cell receptor beta chains below all came from one sample that was sequenced in a study of metastatic and nonmetastatic thyroid tumors. No patient received treatment before thyroid surgery. MiXCR was used by TCRdb to re-call the PCR reads. In the table there are fewer than 20,000 clones, around 25% of which are singletons. Sequenced input: tumor tissue. These receptors were collected from a female donor with papillary thyroid cancer or a benign thyroid nodule (not recorded which). Some clones in this sample may be carry-over from other donors' samples.

About this clone itself: The junction departs from germline at one end; a sequencing error may be responsible. This chain links TRBV25-1 with TRBJ1-4, with TRBD1 matching over 9 bases. The CDR3 consists of 14 residues. Germline V gene sequence: CDR1 MGHDK, CDR2 SYGVNS. CDR3 protein: CASRTTGGYEKPSF. The CDR3 DNA follows: TGTGCCAGCAGGACCACAGGGGGCTATGAAAAACCGTCTTTT.

The CDR3 loop is CASSQDRGGRDTQYF. CDR3 nucleotide sequence: TGTGCCAGCAGCCAAGATCGCGGAGGGCGGGATACGCAGTATTTT. The chain uses TRBV4-2 and TRBJ2-3, with D possibly being TRBD2 (6 bases). From germline, CDR1 is LGHNA and CDR2 YNFKEQ. The CDR3 spans 15 residues. Trimming cost V 0 bases and J 6 bases, with 13 bases left between them.

The chain links TRBV19 to TRBJ1-1, with TRBD1 identical over 9 bases. Losses at the gene ends were 4 bases for V and 3 bases for J; bases not matched to a gene: 12. This CDR3 comprises 17 residues. In germline, CDR1 is LNHDA, CDR2 SQIVND (reference sequence). The CDR3 is CASSSHRDRVWDTEAFF. The CDR3 DNA sequence: TGTGCCAGTAGTAGCCATCGGGACAGGGTTTGGGACACTGAAGCTTTCTTT.

V is TRBV30 and J is TRBJ2-7; no clear D gene. The germline V gene encodes CDR1 GTSNPN and CDR2 SVGIG (reference sequence). Trimming took off 6 bases at V and 0 bases at J, with 6 bases between the two ends. The CDR3 sequence is 11 residues long. In nucleotides, the CDR3 is TGTGCCTGCAATAGCTCCTACGAGCAGTACTTC. Amino acids: CACNSSYEQYF. The full variable domain, its missing parts supplied by reference TRBV30 and TRBJ2-7, is SQTIHQWPATLVQPVGSPLSLECTVEGTSNPNLYWYRQAAGRGLQLLFYSVGIGQISSEVPQNLSASRPQDRQFILSSKKLLLSDSGFYLCACNSSYEQYFGPGTRLTVT.

Judged by abundance, this clone is large (0.1 to 1%). CDR3 bases: TGTGCCAGCACAAAAGAGGACACCGGGGGTGGCTACACCTTC. It yields the protein CASTKEDTGGGYTF. This chain connects TRBV3-1 to TRBJ1-2; maybe TRBD1 (5 bases). The CDR3 is 14 residues long. The V end lost 7 bases, the J end lost 7 bases, and 19 bases lay between the germline ends. From germline, CDR1 is LGHDT and CDR2 YNNKEL (reference sequence).